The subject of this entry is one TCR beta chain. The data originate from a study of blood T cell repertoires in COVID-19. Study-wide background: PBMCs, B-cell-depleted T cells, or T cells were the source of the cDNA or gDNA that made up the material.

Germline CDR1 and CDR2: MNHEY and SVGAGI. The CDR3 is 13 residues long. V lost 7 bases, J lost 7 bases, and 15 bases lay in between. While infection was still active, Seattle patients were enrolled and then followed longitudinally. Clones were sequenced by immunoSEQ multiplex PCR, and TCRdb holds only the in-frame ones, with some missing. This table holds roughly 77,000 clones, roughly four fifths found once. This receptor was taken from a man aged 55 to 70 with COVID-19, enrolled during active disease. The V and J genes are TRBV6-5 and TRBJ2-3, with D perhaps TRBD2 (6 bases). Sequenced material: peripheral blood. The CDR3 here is CASTSPSVNTQYF. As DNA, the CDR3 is TGTGCCAGCACCTCCCCTAGCGTAAATACGCAGTATTTT.